This T cell receptor (beta chain) is from a study of cytomegalovirus exposure and HLA in healthy donors. Points from the study as a whole: It was approximately 150 TCR beta chains that were listed as cytomegalovirus-associated.

Concerning this clone: Its target is not known.

Sequencing was performed with immunoSEQ multiplex PCR; in TCRdb, only in-frame clones are kept and a portion is missing. The sample yields tens of thousands of clones, roughly 91% seen once. CDR3 length: 14 residues. Germline-derived CDR1 and CDR2 are MNHEY and SVGAGI. V was clipped by 6 bases and J by 3 bases; unmatched bases: 7. This sequence was found in a woman in her late teens or twenties in good health and CMV-seronegative. The sequenced material came from PBMCs. This sequence joins TRBV6-5 and TRBJ1-2; 7 bases align to TRBD1. Here the CDR3 reads CASRSTGVDYGYTF. The CDR3 nucleotides are TGTGCCAGCAGAAGTACAGGGGTCGACTATGGCTACACCTTC.